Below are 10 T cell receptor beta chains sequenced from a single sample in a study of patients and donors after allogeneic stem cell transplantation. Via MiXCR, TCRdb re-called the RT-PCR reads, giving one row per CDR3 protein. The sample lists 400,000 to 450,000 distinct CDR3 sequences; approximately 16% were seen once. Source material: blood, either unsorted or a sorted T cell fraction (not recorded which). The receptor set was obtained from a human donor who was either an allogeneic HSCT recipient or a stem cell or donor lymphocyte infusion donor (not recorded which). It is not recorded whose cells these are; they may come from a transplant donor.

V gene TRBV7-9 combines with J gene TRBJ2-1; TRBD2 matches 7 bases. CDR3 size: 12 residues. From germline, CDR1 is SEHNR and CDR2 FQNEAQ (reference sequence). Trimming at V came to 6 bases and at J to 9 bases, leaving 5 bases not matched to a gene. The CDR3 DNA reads TGTGCCAGCAGACGGGGGGAGGGTGAGCAGTTCTTC. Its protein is CASRRGEGEQFF.

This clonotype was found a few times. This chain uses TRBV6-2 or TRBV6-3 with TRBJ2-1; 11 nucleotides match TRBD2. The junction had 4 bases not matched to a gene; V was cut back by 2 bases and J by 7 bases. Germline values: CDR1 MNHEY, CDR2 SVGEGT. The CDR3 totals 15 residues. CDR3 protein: CASSYRLAGRNEQFF. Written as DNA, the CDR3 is TGTGCCAGCAGTTACCGACTAGCGGGGCGAAATGAGCAGTTCTTC.

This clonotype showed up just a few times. The CDR3 region has the DNA TGTGCCAGCAGCTTGGACCGCCAGGTCACAGATACGCAGTATTTT. Protein sequence: CASSLDRQVTDTQYF. This chain links TRBV5-5 with TRBJ2-3, with no clear D. V lost 0 bases, J lost 2 bases, and 10 bases lay in between. Germline V CDR1 and CDR2: SGHKS, YYEKEE (reference sequence). The CDR3 has 15 residues.

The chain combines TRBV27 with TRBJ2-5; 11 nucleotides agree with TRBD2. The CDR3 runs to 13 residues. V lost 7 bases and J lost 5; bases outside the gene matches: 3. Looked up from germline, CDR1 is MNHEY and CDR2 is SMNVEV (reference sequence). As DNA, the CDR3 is TGTGCCAGCAAACTAGCGGGAGTGGAGACCCAGTACTTC. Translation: CASKLAGVETQYF.

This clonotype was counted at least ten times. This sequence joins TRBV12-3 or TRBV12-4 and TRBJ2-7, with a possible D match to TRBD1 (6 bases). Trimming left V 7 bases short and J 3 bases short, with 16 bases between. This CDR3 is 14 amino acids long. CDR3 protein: CASKPDRFDYEQYF. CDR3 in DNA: TGTGCCAGCAAGCCCGACAGGTTCGACTACGAGCAGTACTTC.

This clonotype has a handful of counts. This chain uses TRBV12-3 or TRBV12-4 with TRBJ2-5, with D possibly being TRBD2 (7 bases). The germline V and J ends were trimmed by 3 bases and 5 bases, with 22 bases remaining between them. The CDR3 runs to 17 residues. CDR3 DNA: TGTGCCAGCAGTTTCGGCAGGGCGGGGGCCGAGGGGGAGACCCAGTACTTC. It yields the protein CASSFGRAGAEGETQYF.

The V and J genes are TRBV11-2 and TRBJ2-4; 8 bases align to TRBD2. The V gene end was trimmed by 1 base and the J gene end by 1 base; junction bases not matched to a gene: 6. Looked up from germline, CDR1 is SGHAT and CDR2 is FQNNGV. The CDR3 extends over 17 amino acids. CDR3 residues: CASSLGSGMGAKNIQYF. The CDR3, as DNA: TGTGCCAGCAGCTTAGGTAGCGGGATGGGGGCCAAAAACATTCAGTACTTC.

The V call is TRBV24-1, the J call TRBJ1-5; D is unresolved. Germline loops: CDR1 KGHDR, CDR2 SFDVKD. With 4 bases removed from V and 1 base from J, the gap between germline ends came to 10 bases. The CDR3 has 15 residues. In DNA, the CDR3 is TGTGCCACCAGTGACCCAATGCAGAGCAATCAGCCCCAGCATTTT. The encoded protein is CATSDPMQSNQPQHF.

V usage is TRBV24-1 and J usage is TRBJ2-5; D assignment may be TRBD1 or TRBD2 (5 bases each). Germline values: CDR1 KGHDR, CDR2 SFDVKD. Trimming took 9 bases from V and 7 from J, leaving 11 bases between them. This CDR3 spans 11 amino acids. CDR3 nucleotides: TGTGCCACCGGCCGGGGCACGACCCAGTACTTC. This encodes CATGRGTTQYF.

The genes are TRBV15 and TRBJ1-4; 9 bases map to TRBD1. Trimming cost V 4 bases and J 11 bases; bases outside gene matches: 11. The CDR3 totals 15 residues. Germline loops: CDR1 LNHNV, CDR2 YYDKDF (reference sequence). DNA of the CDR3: TGTGCCACCAGCACAGTCCCGGGACAGGGCGGGAAACTGTTTTTT. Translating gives CATSTVPGQGGKLFF.